This note documents a single TCR beta chain sequence. This clonotype was recorded at least ten times. Its antigen is currently not known. No much larger clone exists at a distance of one base, and base qualities are not known. The data derive from a study of T cell repertoires in cytomegalovirus infection (dated by TCRdb to between 2018 and 2021). Some background on the complete study: Donor HLA type was relevant to the analysis, as public TCR beta signatures indicated carriage of CMV infection together with the matching HLA type.

What the work shows at the level of the full study, not this receptor alone: The ex vivo response was dominated by HLA-C-restricted CMV-specific TCR beta clonotypes, which also provided the single most frequent clonotype in two of eight donors. Cumulative frequency of public TCR beta family members discriminated carriers of CMV infection plus the relevant HLA type in this cohort and an independent 352-donor cohort.

The reads were generated on an Illumina HiSeq 1500. The public reads were reprocessed in TCRdb via fastp at Q25 and MiXCR, keeping in-frame beta chains. Entries are consolidated by CDR3 protein sequence, retaining the most common genes and DNA. This sample is represented by about 250,000 distinct CDR3 sequences; over 9% of them were singletons. The ten largest clones take up approximately 1.8% of the sample. The CDR3 spans 14 residues, from the cysteine through the phenylalanine. Only the CDR3 DNA is retained, 42 bases long and in frame from the first base. The V end gives up 5 bases and the J end 5 bases, leaving 8 bases in the junction not matched to a gene. The germline V gene specifies SGHTA as CDR1 and FQGTGA as CDR2.

The TCR originated in a human donor in good health (CMV status not recorded). Some clones in this sample may be carry-over from other donors' samples. Sample: PBMCs. Recombination joined TRBV7-3 with TRBJ1-1; TRBD1 agrees with 7 junctional bases. The CDR3 region reads CASSPDPGQTEAFF. The sequenced DNA: TGTGCCAGCAGCCCCGATCCGGGACAGACTGAAGCTTTCTTT.